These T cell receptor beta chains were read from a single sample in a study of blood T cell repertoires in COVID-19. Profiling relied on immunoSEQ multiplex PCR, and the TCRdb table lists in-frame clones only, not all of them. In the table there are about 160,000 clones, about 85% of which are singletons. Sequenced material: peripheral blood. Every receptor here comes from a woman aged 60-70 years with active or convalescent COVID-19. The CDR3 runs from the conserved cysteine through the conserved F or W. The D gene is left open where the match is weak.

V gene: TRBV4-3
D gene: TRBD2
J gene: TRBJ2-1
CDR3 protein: CASSQGEGSGGPSSYNEQFF

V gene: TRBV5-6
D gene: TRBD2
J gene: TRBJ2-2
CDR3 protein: CASSYPSGGNTGELFF

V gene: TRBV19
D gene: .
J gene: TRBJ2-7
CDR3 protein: CASPRDEGDEQYF

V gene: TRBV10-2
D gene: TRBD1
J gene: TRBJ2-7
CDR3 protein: CASRGQGTEQYF

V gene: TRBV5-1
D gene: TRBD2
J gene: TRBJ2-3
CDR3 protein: CASSLRGGYTDTQYF

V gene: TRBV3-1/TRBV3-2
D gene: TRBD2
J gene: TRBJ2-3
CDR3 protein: CASSQTGGPTDTQYF

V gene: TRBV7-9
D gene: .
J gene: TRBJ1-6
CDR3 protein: CASSQGDGSYNSPLHF

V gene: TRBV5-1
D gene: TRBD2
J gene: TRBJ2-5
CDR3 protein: CASSPGLLRETQYF

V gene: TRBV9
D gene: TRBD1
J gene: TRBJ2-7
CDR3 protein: CASSVRTGLGEQYF

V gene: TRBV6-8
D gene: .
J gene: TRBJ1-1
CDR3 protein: CASSPPATGREGVNTEAFF

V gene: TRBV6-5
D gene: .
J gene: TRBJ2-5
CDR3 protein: CASMMQVRETQYF

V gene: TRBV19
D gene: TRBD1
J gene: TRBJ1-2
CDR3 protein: CASSRDRRGYTF

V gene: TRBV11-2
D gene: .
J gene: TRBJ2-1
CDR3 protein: CASSWGEEQFF

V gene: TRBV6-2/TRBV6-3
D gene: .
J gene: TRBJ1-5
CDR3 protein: CASSPWTGNQPQHF

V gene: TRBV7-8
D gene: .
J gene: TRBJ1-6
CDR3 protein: CASSPRAGPINSPLHF

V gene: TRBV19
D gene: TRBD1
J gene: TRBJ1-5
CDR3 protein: CASSTGPTQPQHF

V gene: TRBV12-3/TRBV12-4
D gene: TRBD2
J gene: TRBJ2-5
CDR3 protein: CASSSLAGETQYF

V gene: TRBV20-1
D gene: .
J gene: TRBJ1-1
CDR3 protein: CSASPQNTEAFF

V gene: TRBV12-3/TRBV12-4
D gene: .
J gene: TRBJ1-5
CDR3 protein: CASSLGGWQPQHF

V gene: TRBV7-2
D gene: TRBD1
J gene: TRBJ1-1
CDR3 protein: CASSSTGGVHTEAFF

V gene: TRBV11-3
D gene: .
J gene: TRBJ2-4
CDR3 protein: CASSQGGAARDIQYF

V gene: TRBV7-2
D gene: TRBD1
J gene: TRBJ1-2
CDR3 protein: CASSLYAGQGAGGYTF

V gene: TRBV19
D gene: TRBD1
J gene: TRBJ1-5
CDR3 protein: CASSGTGVRTQPQHF

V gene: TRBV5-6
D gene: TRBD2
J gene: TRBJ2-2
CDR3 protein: CASSQGLVTGELFF

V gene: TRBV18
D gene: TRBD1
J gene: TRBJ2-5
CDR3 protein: CASSPTGQRQETQYF

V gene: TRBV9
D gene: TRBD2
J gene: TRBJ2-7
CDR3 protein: CASSVGSGGFYEQYF

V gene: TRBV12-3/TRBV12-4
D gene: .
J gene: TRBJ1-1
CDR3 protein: CASSLSGQKAFF

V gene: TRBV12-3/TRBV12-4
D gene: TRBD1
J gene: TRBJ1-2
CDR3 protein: CASSQDRVYGYTF

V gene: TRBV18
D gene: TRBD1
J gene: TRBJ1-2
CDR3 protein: CASSPGQGNYGYTF

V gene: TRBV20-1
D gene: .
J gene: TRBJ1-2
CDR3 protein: CSASQDYGYTF

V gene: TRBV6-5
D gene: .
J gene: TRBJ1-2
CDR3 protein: CASSYSQGLYGYTF